Sequencing of this T cell receptor (beta chain) was carried out in a study of blood T cell repertoires in COVID-19. At the level of the study: Sample material is recorded as cDNA or gDNA derived from T cells, B-cell-depleted T cells, or PBMCs.

Per germline, CDR1 LNHDA and CDR2 SQIVND (reference sequence). The CDR3 is made up of 14 amino acids. After removal of 5 bases from V and 3 bases from J, the junction contained 5 bases not matched to a gene. Methods used by the authors: Amplification of reference gene primers provided the estimated nucleated cell counts. Profiling relied on immunoSEQ multiplex PCR, and the TCRdb table lists in-frame clones only, not all of them. V and J calls and clone size are given by that table; D and trimming were obtained from the DNA. This table has roughly 500,000 clones, 89% appearing once. This clone was recorded a few times. Recruited during active infection, patients (from Seattle) were subsequently followed longitudinally.

The sequence was collected from a man aged 18 to 35 with COVID-19, enrolled during active disease. What was sequenced was peripheral blood. V usage is TRBV19 and J usage is TRBJ2-3; 7 bases line up with TRBD1. In nucleotides, the CDR3 is TGTGCCAGTAGTCAAAGACAGGGTACAGATACGCAGTATTTT. It specifies CASSQRQGTDTQYF.